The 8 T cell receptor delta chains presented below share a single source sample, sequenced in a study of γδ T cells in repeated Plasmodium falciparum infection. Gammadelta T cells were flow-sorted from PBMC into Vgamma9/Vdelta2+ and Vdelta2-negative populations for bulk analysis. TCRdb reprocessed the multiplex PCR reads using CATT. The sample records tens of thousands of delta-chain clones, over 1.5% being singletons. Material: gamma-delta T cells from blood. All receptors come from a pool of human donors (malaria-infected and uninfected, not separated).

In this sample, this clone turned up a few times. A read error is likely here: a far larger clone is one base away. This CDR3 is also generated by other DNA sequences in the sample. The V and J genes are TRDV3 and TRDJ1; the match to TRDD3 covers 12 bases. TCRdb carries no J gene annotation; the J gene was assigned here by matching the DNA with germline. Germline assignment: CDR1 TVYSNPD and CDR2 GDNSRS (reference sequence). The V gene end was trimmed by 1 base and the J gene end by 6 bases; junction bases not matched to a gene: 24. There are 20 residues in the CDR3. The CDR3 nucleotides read TGTGCCTTTAATATACCCGTTCCCTACTGGGGGATACAGAGTCCCTATAAACTCATCTTT. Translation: CAFNIPVPYWGIQSPYKLIF.

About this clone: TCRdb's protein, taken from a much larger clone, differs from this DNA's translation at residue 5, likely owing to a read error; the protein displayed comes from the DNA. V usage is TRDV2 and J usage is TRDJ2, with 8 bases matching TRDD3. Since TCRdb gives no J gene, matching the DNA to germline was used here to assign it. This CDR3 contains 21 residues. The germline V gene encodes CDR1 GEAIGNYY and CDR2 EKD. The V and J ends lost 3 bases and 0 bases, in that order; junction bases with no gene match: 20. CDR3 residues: CACDSGTVAYWGGPLTAQLFF. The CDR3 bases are TGTGCCTGTGACTCCGGTACGGTAGCGTACTGGGGGGGCCCTTTGACAGCACAACTCTTCTTT.

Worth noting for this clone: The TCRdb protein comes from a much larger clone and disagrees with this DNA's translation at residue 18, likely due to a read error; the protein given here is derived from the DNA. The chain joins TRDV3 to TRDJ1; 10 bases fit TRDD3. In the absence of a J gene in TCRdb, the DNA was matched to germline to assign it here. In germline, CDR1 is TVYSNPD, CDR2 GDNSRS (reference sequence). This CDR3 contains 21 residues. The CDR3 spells CAFIARLFLVGGYIISDRLIF. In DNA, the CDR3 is TGTGCCTTTATTGCCCGCCTATTCCTCGTTGGGGGATACATAATAAGCGATAGACTCATCTTT.

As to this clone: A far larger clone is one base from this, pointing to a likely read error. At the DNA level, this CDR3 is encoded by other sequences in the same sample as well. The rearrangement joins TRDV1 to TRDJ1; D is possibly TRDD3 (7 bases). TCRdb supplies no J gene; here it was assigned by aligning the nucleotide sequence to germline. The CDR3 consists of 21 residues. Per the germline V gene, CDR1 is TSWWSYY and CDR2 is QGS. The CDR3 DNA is TGTGCCCTTGGGGAGCTTTGCTCCTACAATCTCTGGGGGTTCTACACCGATAAACTCATCTTT. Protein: CALGELCSYNLWGFYTDKLIF.

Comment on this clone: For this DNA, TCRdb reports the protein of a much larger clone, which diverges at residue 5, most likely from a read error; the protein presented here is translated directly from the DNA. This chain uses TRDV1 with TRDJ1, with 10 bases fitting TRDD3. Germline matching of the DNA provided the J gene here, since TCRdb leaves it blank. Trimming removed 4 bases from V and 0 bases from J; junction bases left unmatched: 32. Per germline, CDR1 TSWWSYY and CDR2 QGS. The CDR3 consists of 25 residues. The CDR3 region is CALGGGLHRAKTGGSFPPYTDKLIF. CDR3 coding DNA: TGTGCTCTTGGGGGAGGACTGCATCGGGCGAAGACTGGGGGATCGTTTCCCCCGTACACCGATAAACTCATCTTT.

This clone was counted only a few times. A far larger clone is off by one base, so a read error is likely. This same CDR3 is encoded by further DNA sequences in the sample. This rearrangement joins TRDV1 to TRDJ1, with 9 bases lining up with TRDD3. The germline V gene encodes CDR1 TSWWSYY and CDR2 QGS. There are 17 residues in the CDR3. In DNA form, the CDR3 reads TGTGCTCTTGGGGAGAAGTACTGGGGGAAGTACACCGATAAACTCATCTTC. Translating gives CALGEKYWGKYTDKLIF.

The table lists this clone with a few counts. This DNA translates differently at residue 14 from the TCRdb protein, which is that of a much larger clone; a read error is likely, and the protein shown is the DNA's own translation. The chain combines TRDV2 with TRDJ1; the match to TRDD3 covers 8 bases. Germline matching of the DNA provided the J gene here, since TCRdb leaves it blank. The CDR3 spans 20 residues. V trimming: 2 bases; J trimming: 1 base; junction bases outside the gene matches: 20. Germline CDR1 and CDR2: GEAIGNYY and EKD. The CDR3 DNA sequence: TGTGCCTGTGACATTGACCGGCCTCGGGGGGATAGAAAGTGCACCGATAAACTCATCTTT. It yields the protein CACDIDRPRGDRKCTDKLIF.

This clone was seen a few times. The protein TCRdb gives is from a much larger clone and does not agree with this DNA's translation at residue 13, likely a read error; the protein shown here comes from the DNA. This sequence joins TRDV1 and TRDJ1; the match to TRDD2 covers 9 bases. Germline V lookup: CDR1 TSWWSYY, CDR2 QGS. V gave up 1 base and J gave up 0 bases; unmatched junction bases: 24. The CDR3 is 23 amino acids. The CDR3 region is CALGERGPSYTPRYDSYTDKLIF. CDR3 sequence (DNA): TGTGCTCTTGGGGAACGGGGGCCTTCCTACACCCCACGGTACGATTCGTACACCGATAAACTCATCTTT.